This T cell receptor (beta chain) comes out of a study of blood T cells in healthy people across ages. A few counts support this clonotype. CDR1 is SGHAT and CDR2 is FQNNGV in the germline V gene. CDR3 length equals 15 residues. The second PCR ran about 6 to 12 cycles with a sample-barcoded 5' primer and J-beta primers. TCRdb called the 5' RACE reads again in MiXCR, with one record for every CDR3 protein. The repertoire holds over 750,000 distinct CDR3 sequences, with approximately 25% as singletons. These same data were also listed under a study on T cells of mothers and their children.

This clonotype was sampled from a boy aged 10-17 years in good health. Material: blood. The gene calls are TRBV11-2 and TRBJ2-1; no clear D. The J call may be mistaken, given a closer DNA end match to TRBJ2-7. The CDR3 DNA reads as TGTGCCAGCAGCTTAGTAGTCTCTGGGCTAGGGGAGCAGTACTTC. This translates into CASSLVVSGLGEQYF.